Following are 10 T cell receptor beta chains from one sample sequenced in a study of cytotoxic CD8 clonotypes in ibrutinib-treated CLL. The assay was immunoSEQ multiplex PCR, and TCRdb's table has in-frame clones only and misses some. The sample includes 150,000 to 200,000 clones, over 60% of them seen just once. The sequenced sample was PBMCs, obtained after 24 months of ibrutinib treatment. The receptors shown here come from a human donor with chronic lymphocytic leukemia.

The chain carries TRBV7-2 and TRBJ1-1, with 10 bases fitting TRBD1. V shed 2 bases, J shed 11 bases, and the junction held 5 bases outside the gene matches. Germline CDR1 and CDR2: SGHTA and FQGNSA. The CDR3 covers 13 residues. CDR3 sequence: CASSLKAGQGAFF. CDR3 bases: TGTGCCAGCAGCTTAAAGGCGGGACAGGGGGCTTTCTTT.

CDR3 sequence: CASSPWTANTGELFF. CDR3 DNA: TGTGCCAGCAGCCCATGGACAGCGAACACCGGGGAGCTGTTTTTT. This chain links TRBV7-2 with TRBJ2-2; D may be TRBD1 (6 bases). The CDR3 is 15 residues long. Trimming removed 5 bases at V and 0 bases at J, with 10 bases between. Germline V gene sequence: CDR1 SGHTA, CDR2 FQGNSA.

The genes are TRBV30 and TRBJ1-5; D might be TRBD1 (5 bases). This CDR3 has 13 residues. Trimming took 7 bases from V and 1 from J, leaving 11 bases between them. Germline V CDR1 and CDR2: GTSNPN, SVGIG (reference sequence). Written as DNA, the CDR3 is TGTGCCTATACGCGGGGGAGCAATCAGCCCCAGCATTTT. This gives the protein CAYTRGSNQPQHF.

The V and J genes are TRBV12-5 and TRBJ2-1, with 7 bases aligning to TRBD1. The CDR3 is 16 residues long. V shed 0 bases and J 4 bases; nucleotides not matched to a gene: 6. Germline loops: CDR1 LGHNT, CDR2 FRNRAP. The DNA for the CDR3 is TGTGCTAGTGGTTTGGTTATACAGGGGAATTACAATGAGCAGTTCTTC. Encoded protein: CASGLVIQGNYNEQFF.

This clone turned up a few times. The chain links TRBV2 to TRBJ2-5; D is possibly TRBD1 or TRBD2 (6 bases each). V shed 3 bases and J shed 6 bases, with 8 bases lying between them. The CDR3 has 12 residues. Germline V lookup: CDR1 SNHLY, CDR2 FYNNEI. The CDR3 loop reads CASSDGGQTQYF. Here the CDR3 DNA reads TGTGCCAGCAGTGATGGGGGGCAGACCCAGTACTTC.

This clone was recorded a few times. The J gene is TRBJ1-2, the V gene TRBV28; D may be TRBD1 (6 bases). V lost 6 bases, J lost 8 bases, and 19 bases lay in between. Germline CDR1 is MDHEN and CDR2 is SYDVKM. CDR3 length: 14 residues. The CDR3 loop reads CASRTGPNVLGYTF. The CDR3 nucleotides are TGTGCCAGCAGGACAGGTCCAAACGTGTTAGGCTACACCTTC.

CDR3 nucleotides: TGTGCCAGCAGCTTGACTAGCGGGGCGACCTACGAGCAGTACTTC. Its protein is CASSLTSGATYEQYF. The chain links TRBV7-2 to TRBJ2-7; 11 bases are shared with TRBD2. The CDR3 is 15 amino acids. Trimming cost V 3 bases and J 2 bases; bases outside gene matches: 3. In germline, CDR1 is SGHTA, CDR2 FQGNSA. Supplemented by reference TRBV7-2 and TRBJ2-7, the full variable domain reads GAGVSQSPSNKVTEKGKDVELRCDPISGHTALYWYRQSLGQGLEFLIYFQGNSAPDKSGLPSDRFSAERTGGSVSTLTIQRTQQEDSAVYLCASSLTSGATYEQYFGPGTRLTVT.

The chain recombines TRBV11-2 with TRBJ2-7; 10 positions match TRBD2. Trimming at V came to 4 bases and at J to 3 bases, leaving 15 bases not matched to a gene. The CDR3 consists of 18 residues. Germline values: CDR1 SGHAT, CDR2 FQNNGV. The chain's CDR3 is CASSSGKLAGGINYEQYF. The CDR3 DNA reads TGTGCCAGCAGCTCAGGTAAATTAGCGGGAGGAATCAACTACGAGCAGTACTTC.

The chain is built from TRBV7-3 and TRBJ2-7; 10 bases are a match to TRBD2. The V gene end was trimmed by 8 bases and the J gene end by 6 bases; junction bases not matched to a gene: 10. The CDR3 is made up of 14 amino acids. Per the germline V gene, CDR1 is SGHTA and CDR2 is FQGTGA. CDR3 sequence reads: CASGNSGRQSEQYF. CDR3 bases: TGTGCCAGCGGTAATAGCGGGAGGCAATCCGAGCAGTACTTC.

The DNA of the CDR3 is TGCGCCAGCAGCCAAGAAGTGGCGACCGGGGAGCTGTTTTTT. It encodes CASSQEVATGELFF. The genes are TRBV4-3 and TRBJ2-2; no firm D call. Trimming took 0 bases from V and 5 from J, leaving 7 bases between them. CDR1 and CDR2 (germline): LGHNA, YSLEER. This CDR3 is 14 amino acids long.